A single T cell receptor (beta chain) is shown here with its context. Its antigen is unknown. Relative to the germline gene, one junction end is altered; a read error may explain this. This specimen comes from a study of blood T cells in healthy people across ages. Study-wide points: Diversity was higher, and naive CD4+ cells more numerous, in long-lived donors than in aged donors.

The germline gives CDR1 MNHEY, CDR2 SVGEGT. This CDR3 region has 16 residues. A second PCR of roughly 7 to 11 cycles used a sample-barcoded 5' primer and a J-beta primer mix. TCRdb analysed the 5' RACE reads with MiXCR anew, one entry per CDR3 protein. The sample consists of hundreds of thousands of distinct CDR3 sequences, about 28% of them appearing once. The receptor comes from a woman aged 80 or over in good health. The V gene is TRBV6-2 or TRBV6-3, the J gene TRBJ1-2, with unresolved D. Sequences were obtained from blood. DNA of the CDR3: TGTGCCAACAGTTACAAAGGACCCACAACCTCCTATGGCTACACCTTC. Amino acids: CANSYKGPTTSYGYTF.